This entry is about one T cell receptor (beta chain). Its antigen remains undetermined. No much larger clone is present one base from it, and per-base qualities are unavailable. The same CDR3 can be traced to other DNA sequences in this sample. The data derive from a study of T cell clones after liver transplantation (dated by TCRdb to the late 2010s). Describing the broader study: The samples were obtained from ITN030ST, a randomized trial that attempted immunosuppression withdrawal within 2 years after liver transplantation. After a pre-transplant mixed lymphocyte reaction, TCRbeta sequencing was used to pinpoint donor-reactive T cell clones, which were subsequently tracked in post-transplant blood. As an antigen-independent comparator for the donor-reactive sequences, third party-reactive TCRbeta sequences from pre-transplant MLRs were identified as well. Of the eight recipients, a few were HCV-positive, while the remaining recipients had been transplanted for non-autoimmune, non-viral indications. Subjects received no induction therapy and standard immunosuppression until randomization at 12-24 months post-transplant. Tolerance was defined as complete immunosuppression withdrawal for at least one year with no rise in liver enzymes beyond twice the upper limit of normal. Blood samples were collected pre-transplant, then pre-randomization ahead of withdrawal, and finally post-randomization once withdrawal had either been completed or failed. The study cohort included 8 liver transplant recipients, of whom 3 were classified as tolerant and 5 as non-tolerant. Study-wide findings and limitations: Without allograft tissue specimens, donor-reactive T cells may have migrated into the graft rather than being deleted. When repertoire turnover was accounted for, significantly reduced detection of donor-reactive sequences was found in 7 of 8 subjects for CD4 and in 8 of 8 subjects for CD8. The conclusions were considered preliminary, being limited by small, heterogeneous patient numbers and non-standardized post-transplant time points. A greater decline was seen for donor-reactive sequences than for third party-reactive sequences, suggesting partial antigen-specific deletion unrelated to withdrawal success. Low numbers of available donor cells limited the measurable donor-reactive repertoire in a couple of subjects. Circulating donor-reactive CD4 TCRbeta sequences fell significantly post-transplant in most of the 8 subjects, irrespective of tolerance or HCV status.

V and J are trimmed by 0 bases and 2 bases, and the gene matches miss 4 bases of the junction. CDR1 and CDR2 are drawn from the germline V gene: SGHAT, FQNNGV. Inclusive of the bounding cysteine and phenylalanine, the CDR3 is 15 residues long. Just CDR3 DNA is preserved here, 45 bases in frame from base 1. Unstimulated PBMCs, after thawing, were stained for CD3, CD4 and CD8 and then FACS-sorted into CD3+CD4+ and CD3+CD8+ populations. Each of the 8 studied subjects was randomized to immunosuppression withdrawal. Genomic DNA was isolated with the Qiagen DNeasy Blood and Tissue Kit. Using immunoSEQ, frozen genomic DNA was subjected to high-throughput TCRbeta CDR3 sequencing, a process that included PCR amplification, mapping, bias correction and internal controls. Regarding the original processing steps: Only productive rearrangements were retained, and each unique TCRbeta sequence was defined by its CDR3 nucleotide sequence together with its V and J gene. For a sequence to be called donor-reactive, it needed a frequency of at least 0.01% and at least 5-fold expansion in CFSE-low cells compared with unstimulated pre-transplant cells. To ensure at least 90% detection power, minimum frequency thresholds were set for each subject based on that subject's lowest-template unstimulated sample. Jensen-Shannon divergence between the top 1000 TCRbeta sequences post-transplant and pre-transplant was used to measure repertoire turnover. Two-sided Fisher's exact tests were used to test for changes in how often donor-reactive sequences were detected. TCRdb obtained this table from immuneACCESS and retained in-frame rearrangements with V and J assigned. These tables miss some clones; where compared with another copy, unresolved V genes account for less than half of the shortfall, and the remainder is unexplained. V and J calls and clone size come straight from that table; D and trimming were deduced from the DNA. Across this sample there are tens of thousands of clones, with approximately 84% seen only once. About 32% of the sample comes from the top ten.

The receptor was derived from a human patient who received a liver transplant. Once a transplant has taken place, some T cells may be donor derived. This material consisted of CD8+ T cells from blood, taken around 54 months after liver transplant. The V gene is TRBV11-2 and the J gene is TRBJ2-7, and 7 junction bases match TRBD2. The CDR3 protein is CASSLEASGTYEQYF. The DNA reads as follows: TGTGCCAGCAGCTTAGAGGCTAGCGGTACCTACGAGCAGTACTTC.